Included here is one TCR beta chain sequence, with context. Its target is unknown. These data originate in a study of cytomegalovirus exposure and HLA in healthy donors. Overall study: Ancestry clustering placed roughly 86% of under 450 genotyped donors in the Caucasian-associated cluster.

Primers: 60 Vbeta forward and 13 Jbeta reverse. Here immunoSEQ multiplex PCR was the method, and the copy in TCRdb shows in-frame clones only, minus some. Of 150,000 to 200,000 clones in the sample, around 69% were seen once. Study findings and constraints: With later analysis, a missense DCLRE1C variant became linked to TCR beta V- and J-gene trimming. Cytomegalovirus-associated status was assigned to about 180 TCR beta chains.

The source is a man in his 60s in good health and CMV-seronegative. Sample: PBMCs.

This CDR3 reads CASSLSGRADTQYF. In nucleotides, the CDR3 is TGTGCCAGCAGCTTGTCGGGTCGGGCAGATACGCAGTATTTT. V usage is TRBV5-4 and J usage is TRBJ2-3; D uncertain. Germline CDR1 SGHNT, CDR2 YYREEE (reference sequence). This CDR3 is built from 14 residues. V gave up 1 base and J gave up 4 bases, with 10 bases separating them. The whole variable domain, filled in from reference TRBV5-4 and TRBJ2-3, reads ETGVTQSPTHLIKTRGQQVTLRCSSQSGHNTVSWYQQALGQGPQFIFQYYREEENGRGNFPPRFSGLQFPNYSSELNVNALELDDSALYLCASSLSGRADTQYFGPGTRLTVL.